This T cell receptor beta chain was sequenced for a study of T cell responses to AZD1222 COVID-19 vaccine. Produced via immunoSEQ multiplex PCR; TCRdb's table is partial and in-frame only. The sample has about 97,000 clones; roughly 88% are singletons. Comments on this clone: Antigen unknown.

Study-wide results and caveats: There were mostly white British donors and more females than males, and clonal diversity was possibly underestimated. Spike-wide vaccine-associated CD4 TCRs dominated at 160-218 and 743-854. Spike-specific TCR breadth rose after two AZD1222 doses, and depth rose as well.

The CDR3 runs to 16 residues. The V gene lost 6 bases and the J gene lost 2 bases, with 17 bases spanning the gap. Looked up from germline, CDR1 is PRHDT and CDR2 is FYEKMQ (reference sequence). Sequenced here: peripheral blood, sampled on day 0 of AZD1222 vaccination. The TCR sequence derives from an adult in good health. The chain recombines TRBV13 with TRBJ1-3; tentatively, D is TRBD1 (5 bases). The CDR3 bases are TGTGCCAGCAGTGAAAACAGGCTGAATACTGGAAACACCATATATTTT. Its protein is CASSENRLNTGNTIYF.